The 17 T cell receptor beta chains in this list originate from one sample, sequenced in a study of cytomegalovirus exposure and HLA in healthy donors. Researchers ran the PCR with 60 Vbeta and 13 Jbeta primers. Produced via immunoSEQ multiplex PCR; TCRdb's table is partial and in-frame only. The sample lists approximately 120,000 clones, more than 65% occurring once. Specimen: PBMCs. The source is a woman in her sixties in good health and CMV-seropositive.

This clone was observed a handful of times. The J gene is TRBJ2-2, the V gene TRBV7-9; D possibly corresponds to TRBD1 (6 bases). CDR3 length: 19 amino acids. V lost 5 bases and J lost 0, with 22 bases in between. Germline assignment: CDR1 SEHNR and CDR2 FQNEAQ (reference sequence). The CDR3 sequence is CASSARKTGTPPNTGELFF. The CDR3 DNA reads TGTGCCAGCAGCGCCCGAAAAACCGGGACACCACCGAACACCGGGGAGCTGTTTTTT.

The gene calls are TRBV19 and TRBJ1-5; 9 bases match TRBD1. The CDR3 totals 17 residues. With V trimmed by 3 bases and J by 3 bases, 9 bases remained unmatched. Germline V lookup: CDR1 LNHDA, CDR2 SQIVND (reference sequence). As DNA, the CDR3 is TGTGCCAGTAGTATCATGGGGACAGGGCGTAACAATCAGCCCCAGCATTTT. This codes for CASSIMGTGRNNQPQHF.

The chain couples TRBV18 to TRBJ2-7; D not resolved. V shed 3 bases and J shed 7 bases, with 16 bases lying between them. The CDR3 extends over 14 amino acids. Germline-derived CDR1 and CDR2 are KGHSH and LQKENI. The CDR3: CASSPRDGAGEQYF. CDR3 sequence (DNA): TGTGCCAGCTCACCGAGAGACGGAGCCGGTGAGCAGTACTTC. The complete variable domain, with remaining parts taken from reference TRBV18 and TRBJ2-7, reads NAGVMQNPRHLVRRRGQEARLRCSPMKGHSHVYWYRQLPEEGLKFMVYLQKENIIDESGMPKERFSAEFPKEGPSILRIQQVVRGDSAAYFCASSPRDGAGEQYFGPGTRLTVT.

The chain combines TRBV9 with TRBJ2-2; D gene uncertain. Germline CDR1 reads SGDLS; CDR2 reads YYNGEE. The V gene lost 0 bases and the J gene lost 1 base, with 4 bases spanning the gap. The CDR3 runs 14 residues. The CDR3 spells CASSVAVNTGELFF. The CDR3 nucleotides read TGTGCCAGCAGCGTAGCAGTGAACACCGGGGAGCTGTTTTTT.

This clone was seen a single time. This chain links TRBV7-8 with TRBJ1-5; D is unclear. Germline CDR1 reads SGHVS; CDR2 reads FQNEAQ. The CDR3 is 15 amino acids. V lost 2 bases and J 3 bases, leaving 11 bases between the germline ends. As DNA, the CDR3 is TGTGCCAGCAGCTTACGGTCCGGGAACAATCAGCCCCAGCATTTT. It encodes CASSLRSGNNQPQHF.

The chain uses TRBV19 and TRBJ2-1, with 7 nucleotides matching TRBD1. CDR1 is LNHDA and CDR2 is SQIVND in the germline V gene (reference sequence). V shed 4 bases, J shed 8 bases, and the junction held 14 bases outside the gene matches. CDR3 length: 16 amino acids. CDR3 DNA: TGTGCCAGTAGTACAGATTCCAGGGGGTGGTTGGATGAGCAGTTCTTC. Translated: CASSTDSRGWLDEQFF.

V and J are TRBV29-1 and TRBJ1-1, with 7 bases fitting TRBD1. Trimming took 3 bases from V and 3 from J; bases not matched to a gene: 7. Germline CDR1 SQVTM, CDR2 ANQGSEA. CDR3 length: 14 residues. The CDR3 DNA is TGCAGCGTTGAGGGATTACAGGGGTACACTGAAGCTTTCTTT. Protein sequence: CSVEGLQGYTEAFF.

This chain connects TRBV9 to TRBJ1-2; D is possibly TRBD1 (5 bases). V lost 4 bases and J lost 8, with 27 bases in between. Germline V gene lookup returns CDR1 SGDLS and CDR2 YYNGEE. CDR3 length: 17 residues. As DNA, the CDR3 is TGTGCCAGCAGCACCCAACCAGGTGGGGGGGTGTTCCACGGCTACACCTTC. Its translation: CASSTQPGGGVFHGYTF.

This clone was recorded a few times. V gene TRBV4-3 combines with J gene TRBJ2-7; D is perhaps TRBD1 (5 bases). The V end lost 6 bases, the J end lost 4 bases, and 13 bases lay between the germline ends. Germline V gene lookup returns CDR1 LGHNA and CDR2 YSLEER. The CDR3 spans 13 residues. CDR3: CASSAGLHYEQYF. CDR3 coding DNA: TGCGCCAGCAGTGCAGGGCTCCATTACGAGCAGTACTTC.

The CDR3 sequence is CASSSGLASSYNEQFF. DNA for the CDR3: TGTGCCAGCAGCTCCGGACTAGCGAGCTCCTACAATGAGCAGTTCTTC. This rearrangement joins TRBV7-3 to TRBJ2-1, with 9 bases identical to TRBD2. Looked up from germline, CDR1 is SGHTA and CDR2 is FQGTGA. The CDR3 loop spans 16 amino acids. V gave up 4 bases and J gave up 0 bases; unmatched junction bases: 4. The full variable domain, with the rest looked up from reference TRBV7-3 and TRBJ2-1, is GAGVSQTPSNKVTEKGKYVELRCDPISGHTALYWYRQSLGQGPEFLIYFQGTGAADDSGLPNDRFFAVRPEGSVSTLKIQRTERGDSAVYLCASSSGLASSYNEQFFGPGTRLTVL.

The V gene is TRBV7-9, the J gene TRBJ1-4; D not certain. Germline lookup yields CDR1 SEHNR and CDR2 FQNEAQ (reference sequence). The ends were cut back, 2 bases at V and 1 base at J, with 5 bases in the middle. The CDR3 consists of 14 residues. DNA of the CDR3: TGTGCCAGCAGCTTAAGCGAAACTAATGAAAAACTGTTTTTT. It encodes CASSLSETNEKLFF.

Only a few counts were recorded for this clone. The chain joins TRBV29-1 to TRBJ2-1; 9 nucleotides match TRBD2. The CDR3 runs 14 residues. The ends lost 6 bases at V and 8 bases at J; junction bases unmatched: 11. Germline V gene data show CDR1 as SQVTM and CDR2 as ANQGSEA. The CDR3: CSVDSGTSSYEQFF. Written as DNA, the CDR3 is TGCAGCGTCGACTCCGGGACTAGCAGTTATGAGCAGTTCTTC.

The chain links TRBV7-2 to TRBJ2-1; D is possibly TRBD2 (6 bases). This CDR3 has 15 amino acids. The V gene lost 0 bases and the J gene lost 4 bases, with 10 bases spanning the gap. Germline V gives CDR1 SGHTA, CDR2 FQGNSA. The CDR3 region is CASSLAGGTYNEQFF. In DNA, the CDR3 is TGTGCCAGCAGCTTAGCTGGAGGGACTTACAATGAGCAGTTCTTC. Complete variable domain (other parts from reference TRBV7-2 and TRBJ2-1): GAGVSQSPSNKVTEKGKDVELRCDPISGHTALYWYRQSLGQGLEFLIYFQGNSAPDKSGLPSDRFSAERTGGSVSTLTIQRTQQEDSAVYLCASSLAGGTYNEQFFGPGTRLTVL.

This chain uses TRBV30 with TRBJ1-2; 10 bases map to TRBD1. Germline V gives CDR1 GTSNPN, CDR2 SVGIG (reference sequence). The CDR3 is 12 residues long. V was clipped by 3 bases and J by 8 bases; unmatched bases: 3. The CDR3 loop reads CAWSRDRGGYTF. Here the CDR3 DNA reads TGTGCCTGGAGCCGGGACAGGGGCGGCTACACCTTC.

The chain combines TRBV14 with TRBJ2-7; the D gene is possibly TRBD2 (6 bases). The CDR3 contains 15 residues. Germline V gene sequence: CDR1 SGHDN, CDR2 FVKESK. The V and J ends lost 5 bases and 2 bases respectively, with 16 bases between them. In DNA form, the CDR3 reads TGTGCCAGCAGCGGATGGGGGGAGGCCCCCTACGAGCAGTACTTC. It is translated as CASSGWGEAPYEQYF.

The rearrangement links TRBV4-2 to TRBJ1-2, with D possibly matching TRBD1 (6 bases). This CDR3 region has 15 residues. Germline CDR1 is LGHNA and CDR2 is YNFKEQ. Trimming cost V 1 base and J 2 bases, with 11 bases left between them. The CDR3 nucleotides are TGTGCCAGCAGCCAAGCCTCGGACAGAAACTATGGCTACACCTTC. This encodes CASSQASDRNYGYTF.

The chain couples TRBV4-2 to TRBJ2-3; the D gene is possibly TRBD2 (5 bases). This CDR3 has 15 amino acids. Germline assignment: CDR1 LGHNA and CDR2 YNFKEQ. Trimming cost V 4 bases and J 0 bases, with 11 bases left between them. The CDR3 loop reads CASSPGSTSTDTQYF. CDR3 nucleotides: TGTGCCAGCAGCCCGGGGAGCACTAGCACAGATACGCAGTATTTT.